This passage covers 13 T cell receptor beta chains from one sample sequenced in a study of T-cell memory formation after mild COVID-19. From the 5' RACE reads, TCRdb called clonotypes with MiXCR, one entry per CDR3 protein. The table has under 450,000 distinct CDR3 sequences, more than 20% seen once; the top ten hold over 10%. The sample was PBMCs or a T cell subset sorted from them (not recorded which). These receptors were obtained from an adult woman who had mild COVID-19 (a few samples of this study predate the infection). Cell type and time point are not known.

The chain combines TRBV11-2 with TRBJ2-5; 12 nucleotides align to TRBD2. This CDR3 has 16 residues. Germline V gives CDR1 SGHAT, CDR2 FQNNGV. The V segment lost 5 bases and the J segment 1 base; nucleotides outside the gene matches: 5. CDR3 in DNA: TGTGCCAGCAGCCACCGGACTAGCGGGGTCCAAGAGACCCAGTACTTC. It yields the protein CASSHRTSGVQETQYF.

V gene TRBV4-3 combines with J gene TRBJ2-7; TRBD2 matches 7 bases. The V gene's germline CDR1 is LGHNA and CDR2 YSLEER. The CDR3 has 15 amino acids. With 4 bases clipped from V and 0 bases from J, the junction kept 6 bases outside the gene matches. CDR3 sequence (DNA): TGCGCCAGCAGCCTCTATAGCGGGTCCTCCTACGAGCAGTACTTC. It codes for CASSLYSGSSYEQYF.

This clonotype was observed a few times. The genes are TRBV29-1 and TRBJ1-1, with D perhaps TRBD1 (5 bases). V shed 6 bases and J shed 0 bases, with 17 bases lying between them. The CDR3 runs to 15 residues. Germline V CDR1 and CDR2: SQVTM, ANQGSEA. CDR3 region: CSVRGGGYLNTEAFF. In nucleotides, the CDR3 is TGCAGCGTAAGGGGAGGAGGGTATTTGAACACTGAAGCTTTCTTT.

The gene calls are TRBV5-1 and TRBJ2-5; 9 nucleotides align to TRBD2. The CDR3 contains 15 residues. Germline V gene data show CDR1 as SGHRS and CDR2 as YFSETQ. The CDR3 sequence is CANRASAGGEETQYF. CDR3 coding DNA: TGCGCGAACCGGGCGTCCGCGGGGGGGGAAGAGACCCAGTACTTC.

The chain couples TRBV19 to TRBJ1-1; D is unresolved. V was clipped by 5 bases and J by 1 base, with 11 bases between them. In germline, CDR1 is LNHDA, CDR2 SQIVND (reference sequence). The CDR3 is 14 amino acids. CDR3 amino acids: CASSPGRWNTEAFF. The CDR3 nucleotides are TGTGCCAGTAGTCCCGGACGGTGGAACACTGAAGCTTTCTTT.

The chain couples TRBV7-2 to TRBJ2-1; D tentatively reads TRBD1 or TRBD2 (5 bases each). Germline assignment: CDR1 SGHTA and CDR2 FQGNSA. V dropped 3 bases and J dropped 4 bases, with 16 bases sitting between them. This CDR3 contains 16 residues. CDR3 sequence reads: CASSFPGPSTYNEQFF. As DNA, the CDR3 is TGTGCCAGCAGCTTTCCGGGGCCATCAACTTACAATGAGCAGTTCTTC.

The CDR3 sequence is CASSRGVSETQYF. In nucleotides, the CDR3 is TGTGCCAGCAGCAGGGGGGTTTCGGAGACCCAGTACTTC. The chain links TRBV7-3 to TRBJ2-5; the D call may be TRBD1 or TRBD2 (6 bases each). There are 13 residues in the CDR3. The germline V gene encodes CDR1 SGHTA and CDR2 FQGTGA. V was trimmed by 5 bases and J by 5 bases, leaving 12 bases between them.

This chain connects TRBV4-1 to TRBJ1-3; tentative D call: TRBD1 (6 bases). The CDR3 loop spans 14 amino acids. Germline CDR1 and CDR2: MGHRA and YSYEKL. V was pared by 1 base and J by 4 bases, with 8 bases between. CDR3 in DNA: TGCGCCAGCAGCCAAGGGGACACCGGAAACACCATATATTTT. Amino acids: CASSQGDTGNTIYF.

This clonotype occurred many times. The CDR3 nucleotides read TGTGCCAGCTCACCACAGGAGTCGTACGGCGCTAGCACAGATACGCAGTATTTT. Amino acid sequence: CASSPQESYGASTDTQYF. V and J are TRBV18 and TRBJ2-3; D is ambiguous. Germline CDR1 is KGHSH and CDR2 is LQKENI. Trimming took off 1 base at V and 0 bases at J, with 17 bases between the two ends. The length of the CDR3 is 18 residues.

The chain uses TRBV7-3 and TRBJ1-1; 7 bases fit TRBD1. Germline assignment: CDR1 SGHTA and CDR2 FQGTGA. The ends lost 2 bases at V and 1 base at J; junction bases unmatched: 13. CDR3 size: 18 residues. The CDR3 reads CASSLPRGDGTANTEAFF. The CDR3, as DNA: TGTGCCAGCAGCTTACCCCGAGGGGACGGGACAGCGAACACTGAAGCTTTCTTT.

This clonotype showed up just a few times. This rearrangement joins TRBV11-1 to TRBJ2-1; 11 bases map to TRBD2. V lost 7 bases to trimming and J lost 5 bases; unmatched junction nucleotides: 10. The CDR3 runs to 16 residues. The V gene's germline CDR1 is SGHAT and CDR2 FQDESV (reference sequence). In nucleotides, the CDR3 is TGTGCCAGCAAGCCCCTAGCGGGAGGAACGAACAATGAGCAGTTCTTC. Its translation: CASKPLAGGTNNEQFF.

J is TRBJ2-5 and V is TRBV11-2, with D possibly being TRBD1 (6 bases). The CDR3 is 15 residues long. Germline V gives CDR1 SGHAT, CDR2 FQNNGV. With 2 bases removed from V and 2 bases from J, the gap between germline ends came to 12 bases. CDR3 amino acids: CASSLNWGPQETQYF. The CDR3 bases are TGTGCCAGCAGCTTAAATTGGGGGCCACAAGAGACCCAGTACTTC. The full variable domain, in which reference TRBV11-2 and TRBJ2-5 provide the parts outside the CDR3, is EAGVAQSPRYKIIEKRQSVAFWCNPISGHATLYWYQQILGQGPKLLIQFQNNGVVDDSQLPKDRFSAERLKGVDSTLKIQPAKLEDSAVYLCASSLNWGPQETQYFGPGTRLLVL.

CDR3 coding DNA: TGTGCCACCAGCGTGAACAGGGGGGGCACGCAGTATTTT. Residues: CATSVNRGGTQYF. The rearrangement links TRBV15 to TRBJ2-3, with a weak D call TRBD1 (8 bases). V lost 5 bases, J lost 9 bases, and 15 bases lay in between. CDR1 and CDR2 from the germline V gene are LNHNV and YYDKDF (reference sequence). This CDR3 is built from 13 residues.